Below, 13 T cell receptor beta chains from the same sample are listed, as sequenced in a study of glioma-infiltrating T cells after dendritic cell vaccination. Assay used: immunoSEQ multiplex PCR; TCRdb lists only in-frame clones, some missing. The sample carries fewer than 75,000 clones, over 65% recorded once. Time point described: after dendritic cell vaccination, including at tumor progression/relapse. This specimen was blood, taken after dendritic cell vaccination. Receptors originate from a human donor with glioblastoma.

The genes are TRBV10-3 and TRBJ2-5, with TRBD2 as a possible D gene (6 bases). Germline lookup yields CDR1 ENHRY and CDR2 SYGVKD. V gave up 6 bases and J gave up 4 bases, with 12 bases separating them. This CDR3 has 13 residues. In DNA, the CDR3 is TGTGCCATCAGGGGGGGAGAAGGAGAGACCCAGTACTTC. The encoded protein is CAIRGGEGETQYF.

This clone was observed once. This rearrangement joins TRBV7-8 to TRBJ1-1, with TRBD1 identical over 8 bases. After removal of 5 bases from V and 4 bases from J, the junction contained 9 bases not matched to a gene. The CDR3 totals 15 residues. Germline CDR1 and CDR2: SGHVS and FQNEAQ. Here the CDR3 DNA reads TGTGCCAGCAGCGGGTTGACAGGGGTGGGCACTGAAGCTTTCTTT. It is translated as CASSGLTGVGTEAFF.

The genes are TRBV11-1 and TRBJ1-1; D gene unclear. The CDR3 has 14 residues. Looked up from germline, CDR1 is SGHAT and CDR2 is FQDESV (reference sequence). V lost 0 bases to trimming and J lost 4 bases, with 9 bases between them. The CDR3 DNA is TGTGCCAGCAGCTTAGCTCTGGCAGTCACTGAAGCTTTCTTT. Amino acid sequence: CASSLALAVTEAFF. Filled out from reference TRBV11-1 and TRBJ1-1, the complete variable domain reads EAEVAQSPRYKITEKSQAVAFWCDPISGHATLYWYRQILGQGPELLVQFQDESVVDDSQLPKDRFSAERLKGVDSTLKIQPAELGDSAMYLCASSLALAVTEAFFGQGTRLTVV.

Points on this clone: This specimen includes other DNA sequences encoding the same CDR3. The chain has TRBV5-4 and TRBJ2-7; 8 nucleotides line up with TRBD1. J lost 2 bases, V lost 4 bases, and 5 bases had no gene match. The CDR3 is made up of 14 amino acids. From germline, CDR1 is SGHNT and CDR2 YYREEE (reference sequence). CDR3 nucleotides: TGTGCCAGCAGCCCCAGGACAGGGACCTACGAGCAGTACTTC. This codes for CASSPRTGTYEQYF.

This clone was seen once. V is TRBV28 and J is TRBJ2-5, with D possibly TRBD2 on 6 matching bases. CDR1 is MDHEN, CDR2 SYDVKM, per germline. CDR3 length equals 14 residues. Trimming shortened V by 5 bases and J by 2 bases, and 12 bases separated the two germline ends. Written as DNA, the CDR3 is TGTGCCAGCAGTGAGCGACTAGGACAAGAGACCCAGTACTTC. Its protein product is CASSERLGQETQYF.

This chain links TRBV5-1 with TRBJ2-5; D unresolved. Germline V CDR1 and CDR2: SGHRS, YFSETQ. The ends were cut back, 0 bases at V and 5 bases at J, with 8 bases in the middle. The CDR3 totals 13 residues. Here the CDR3 DNA reads TGCGCCAGCAGCTTGGCCTTGGGCGAGACCCAGTACTTC. Protein product: CASSLALGETQYF.

The chain recombines TRBV28 with TRBJ2-7; 11 nucleotides agree with TRBD1. This CDR3 contains 16 residues. J gave up 2 bases and V 6 bases, and 9 bases lay outside the gene matches. Germline V gene data show CDR1 as MDHEN and CDR2 as SYDVKM. CDR3 nucleotide sequence: TGTGCCAGCAGCGTAATAGGACAGGGGGCACCCTACGAGCAGTACTTC. Residues: CASSVIGQGAPYEQYF.

The V call is TRBV6-6, the J call TRBJ1-2, with TRBD1 identical over 7 bases. After removal of 6 bases from V and 4 bases from J, the junction contained 8 bases not matched to a gene. CDR1 is MNHNY and CDR2 is SVGAGI in the germline V gene (reference sequence). The CDR3 consists of 14 residues. The DNA of the CDR3 is TGTGCCAGCAGCTCGGGACAGACTGCCTATGGCTACACCTTC. Encoded protein: CASSSGQTAYGYTF.

The chain links TRBV19 to TRBJ1-2; D may be TRBD1 (6 bases). The CDR3 runs to 11 residues. Trimming took 11 bases from V and 3 from J, leaving 10 bases between them. Germline V lookup: CDR1 LNHDA, CDR2 SQIVND (reference sequence). The CDR3 DNA reads TGTGCCGTTCAGGGGTACTATGGCTACACCTTC. It encodes CAVQGYYGYTF.

J is TRBJ2-3 and V is TRBV28; weak D call: TRBD2 (5 bases). CDR3 length equals 13 residues. The V end was cut by 7 bases, the J end by 2 bases, with 10 bases between. Per the germline V gene, CDR1 is MDHEN and CDR2 is SYDVKM. In DNA, the CDR3 is TGTGCCAGCATGGACTTCAACACAGATACGCAGTATTTT. This sequence encodes CASMDFNTDTQYF.

The chain joins TRBV4-1 to TRBJ2-5, with 10 bases lining up with TRBD2. CDR1 is MGHRA, CDR2 YSYEKL, per germline. CDR3 length: 17 residues. The J segment lost 3 bases and the V segment lost 2 bases, leaving 9 bases of the junction unmatched. The CDR3 bases are TGCGCCAGCAGCCAAAATATTCGGACTAGCGGAAAAGAGACCCAGTACTTC. Encoded protein: CASSQNIRTSGKETQYF.

There are a few counts of this clone. J is TRBJ2-1 and V is TRBV21-1; the D call in the table, TRBD1, was not verified against the DNA. TRBV21-1 counts as a pseudogene. The CDR3 contains 15 residues. CDR3 residues: CASSKVQPVYNEQFF. CDR3 sequence (DNA): TGTGCCAGCAGCAAAGTACAGCCCGTTTACAATGAGCAGTTCTTC.

The rearrangement links TRBV2 to TRBJ1-1; D gene uncertain. The CDR3 length is 14 residues. V was pared by 5 bases and J by 2 bases, with 12 bases between. Germline assignment: CDR1 SNHLY and CDR2 FYNNEI. The CDR3 loop reads CASSSTPGNTEAFF. The CDR3 region has the DNA TGTGCCAGCAGTTCGACACCTGGAAACACTGAAGCTTTCTTT.